This TCR beta chain comes out of a study of blood T cell repertoires in COVID-19. Whole-study context: The study drew acute and convalescent COVID-19 samples from the United States, Italy and Spain. PBMCs, B-cell-depleted T cells, or T cells provided the cDNA or gDNA that made up the material.

In the original processing: Counts of nucleated cells, estimated from reference gene primer amplification, were obtained. The method was immunoSEQ multiplex PCR; TCRdb's version includes in-frame clones alone and lacks a portion of them. For V, J and clone size, that table is used; D and trimming come from the DNA. This sample has more than 150,000 clones; about 80% occur once, and the top ten carry about 25%. The source is an older woman with acute or convalescent COVID-19. The sample taken for sequencing was peripheral blood.

Written as DNA, the CDR3 is TGCAGCGTGTCGACCGGGACTACTCTAGATACGCAGTATTTT. This encodes CSVSTGTTLDTQYF. The chain uses TRBV29-1 and TRBJ2-3; 7 nucleotides align to TRBD2. This CDR3 has 14 amino acids. J was trimmed by 5 bases and V by 6 bases; bases with no gene match: 11. Germline loops: CDR1 SQVTM, CDR2 ANQGSEA.